The 26 T cell receptor beta chains given below trace back to one sample, sequenced in a study of blood T cells in healthy people across ages (dated by TCRdb to between 2015 and 2016). To prepare the library, 5' RACE was applied. Sequencing relied on an Illumina HiSeq 2500. The second PCR ran for about 6 to 12 cycles and used a J-beta primer mix along with a sample-barcoded 5' primer. The public reads were reprocessed in TCRdb via fastp at Q25 and MiXCR, keeping in-frame beta chains. Entries are consolidated by CDR3 protein sequence, retaining the most common genes and DNA. The sample includes about a million distinct CDR3 sequences, with around two fifths observed a single time. Less than 15% of the sample goes to the ten largest clones. The sequenced material came from blood. The origin of the receptors is a man in his late teens or twenties in good health.

The chain links TRBV3-1 to TRBJ2-5; tentative D call: TRBD2 (6 bases). The length of the CDR3 is 15 residues. Per germline, CDR1 LGHDT and CDR2 YNNKEL (reference sequence). V lost 5 bases and J 2 bases, leaving 15 bases between the germline ends. DNA for the CDR3: TGTGCCAGCAGCTCCAGGAGGGCGGGGCAAGAGACCCAGTACTTC. Protein product: CASSSRRAGQETQYF.

The chain links TRBV20-1 to TRBJ2-3; TRBD1 agrees at 9 bases. The length of the CDR3 is 14 residues. The V segment lost 4 bases and the J segment 4 bases; nucleotides outside the gene matches: 6. Germline V gene data show CDR1 as DFQATT and CDR2 as SNEGSKA (reference sequence). The CDR3 region is CSATGTGIPDTQYF. The CDR3 nucleotides read TGCAGTGCTACCGGGACAGGGATCCCAGATACGCAGTATTTT.

The chain links TRBV4-3 to TRBJ2-5; no definite D call. CDR3 size: 14 residues. Germline-derived CDR1 and CDR2 are LGHNA and YSLEER. The V gene lost 0 bases and the J gene lost 5 bases, with 10 bases spanning the gap. In nucleotides, the CDR3 is TGCGCCAGCAGCCAAGATTTATTGTCGGAGACCCAGTACTTC. As protein: CASSQDLLSETQYF.

This clonotype was counted many times. This chain joins TRBV10-3 and TRBJ2-3; 11 bases match TRBD2. The CDR3 covers 17 residues. V shed 1 base and J 0 bases; nucleotides not matched to a gene: 3. CDR1 and CDR2 from the germline V gene are ENHRY and SYGVKD. The CDR3 sequence: CAISEFGLAGSTDTQYF. The CDR3 nucleotides are TGTGCCATCAGTGAGTTCGGACTAGCGGGTAGCACAGATACGCAGTATTTT.

The V gene is TRBV6-1, the J gene TRBJ2-7; the D gene is possibly TRBD2 (6 bases). The CDR3 contains 13 residues. The V gene's germline CDR1 is MNHNS and CDR2 SASEGT. The CDR3 sequence: CATGAGSSYEQYF. In DNA form, the CDR3 reads TGTGCAACCGGTGCGGGGAGTTCCTACGAGCAGTACTTC.

The CDR3 loop is CASSRVPQGGELFF. The CDR3 coding sequence is TGCGCCAGCAGCCGGGTCCCTCAGGGCGGGGAGCTGTTTTTT. The chain links TRBV5-1 to TRBJ2-2; possibly TRBD1 for D (5 bases). Germline CDR1 SGHRS, CDR2 YFSETQ. V lost 4 bases and J 7 bases, leaving 14 bases between the germline ends. The length of the CDR3 is 14 residues.

This chain links TRBV7-9 with TRBJ2-1; D remains ambiguous. CDR3 length: 15 amino acids. V lost 1 base and J 9 bases, leaving 16 bases between the germline ends. The V gene's germline CDR1 is SEHNR and CDR2 FQNEAQ (reference sequence). CDR3: CASSLVVGSVIEQFF. Here the CDR3 DNA reads TGTGCCAGCAGCTTAGTGGTCGGATCGGTCATTGAGCAGTTCTTC.

This clonotype came up a few times. This sequence joins TRBV6-2 or TRBV6-3 and TRBJ2-3; D is ambiguous. Germline CDR1 and CDR2: MNHEY and SVGEGT. V was trimmed by 2 bases and J by 0 bases, leaving 9 bases between them. The CDR3 consists of 15 residues. Here the CDR3 DNA reads TGTGCCAGCAGTTACCCGAGCGAGAGCACAGATACGCAGTATTTT. Translation gives CASSYPSESTDTQYF.

This chain uses TRBV7-2 with TRBJ2-5, with a weak D call TRBD2 (5 bases). The end of the DNA fits TRBJ2-1 better, so the J call may be wrong. The CDR3 extends over 17 amino acids. Germline V gene data show CDR1 as SGHTA and CDR2 as FQGNSA. DNA for the CDR3: TGTGCCAGCAGCTTATTAAGTCTAGGCCGCGGAAGGGAGACCCAGTTCTTC. It specifies CASSLLSLGRGRETQFF.

There are a few counts of this clonotype. V gene TRBV4-3 combines with J gene TRBJ2-1; D is possibly TRBD1 (6 bases). CDR3 length: 17 amino acids. Germline CDR1 LGHNA, CDR2 YSLEER. Between the trimmed V and J ends, which lost 0 bases and 2 bases, there was a span of 14 bases. The CDR3 nucleotides read TGCGCCAGCAGCCAAGATTTCCCGGGGACAACCTACAATGAGCAGTTCTTC. Translated, it gives CASSQDFPGTTYNEQFF.

The chain joins TRBV7-3 to TRBJ1-3, with 9 bases that match TRBD1. The J segment lost 4 bases and the V segment lost 5 bases, leaving 3 bases of the junction unmatched. This CDR3 contains 14 residues. CDR1 and CDR2 (germline): SGHTA, FQGTGA. The CDR3 DNA follows: TGTGCCAGCAGCAGGACAGGGGAAGGAAACACCATATATTTT. It is translated as CASSRTGEGNTIYF.

V is TRBV6-5 and J is TRBJ2-5; TRBD1 agrees at 7 bases. CDR1 MNHEY and CDR2 SVGAGI come from the germline V gene. The V segment lost 6 bases and the J segment 4 bases; nucleotides outside the gene matches: 8. The CDR3 sequence is 14 residues long. In nucleotides, the CDR3 is TGTGCCAGCAGGCCGCCAGGGGGTCGAGAGACCCAGTACTTC. It yields the protein CASRPPGGRETQYF.

This clonotype was observed a handful of times. This sequence joins TRBV28 and TRBJ2-4; 7 nucleotides line up with TRBD1. The CDR3 runs to 13 residues. CDR1 is MDHEN, CDR2 SYDVKM, per germline. The V and J ends lost 8 bases and 2 bases, in that order; junction bases with no gene match: 3. This CDR3 is CASGGQPKNIQYF. The DNA for the CDR3 is TGTGCCAGCGGGGGACAGCCCAAAAACATTCAGTACTTC.

In this sample, this clonotype turned up a few times. The chain combines TRBV9 with TRBJ2-1, with D possibly TRBD2 on 6 matching bases. The V end was cut by 0 bases, the J end by 6 bases, with 16 bases between. The CDR3 spans 16 residues. The V gene's germline CDR1 is SGDLS and CDR2 YYNGEE. CDR3 in amino acids: CASSVGDGGSLNEQFF. CDR3 in DNA: TGTGCCAGCAGCGTAGGGGACGGAGGGAGCCTCAATGAGCAGTTCTTC.

This clonotype was observed a few times. The chain employs TRBV4-3 and TRBJ1-4, with D possibly being TRBD1 (5 bases). V lost 0 bases to trimming and J lost 3 bases, with 17 bases between them. Germline V gene lookup returns CDR1 LGHNA and CDR2 YSLEER. The CDR3 has 18 amino acids. The CDR3 region is CASSQDRFAGLANEKLFF. Written as DNA, the CDR3 is TGCGCCAGCAGCCAAGATCGGTTCGCGGGGCTCGCTAATGAAAAACTGTTTTTT.

This clonotype has more than one count but fewer than ten. The V and J genes are TRBV5-1 and TRBJ2-1, with 11 bases identical to TRBD2. The V segment lost 4 bases and the J segment 3 bases; nucleotides outside the gene matches: 9. Germline values: CDR1 SGHRS, CDR2 YFSETQ. The CDR3 loop spans 17 amino acids. This CDR3 reads CASSVDIAGGNYNEQFF. CDR3 nucleotides: TGCGCCAGCAGCGTTGACATAGCGGGGGGGAACTACAATGAGCAGTTCTTC.

This clonotype showed up just a few times. The chain carries TRBV7-3 and TRBJ2-2; D possibly corresponds to TRBD2 (5 bases). Trimming took 3 bases from V and 1 from J, leaving 12 bases between them. The germline gives CDR1 SGHTA, CDR2 FQGTGA. The CDR3 extends over 16 amino acids. CDR3 region: CASSFLGEVNTGELFF. DNA for the CDR3: TGTGCCAGCAGCTTTCTCGGGGAAGTGAACACCGGGGAGCTGTTTTTT. Full variable domain (remainder filled in from reference TRBV7-3 and TRBJ2-2): GAGVSQTPSNKVTEKGKYVELRCDPISGHTALYWYRQSLGQGPEFLIYFQGTGAADDSGLPNDRFFAVRPEGSVSTLKIQRTERGDSAVYLCASSFLGEVNTGELFFGEGSRLTVL.

The J gene is TRBJ2-2, the V gene TRBV29-1; 7 positions match TRBD1. CDR3 size: 12 residues. Germline values: CDR1 SQVTM, CDR2 ANQGSEA. The J segment lost 13 bases and the V segment lost 7 bases, leaving 12 bases of the junction unmatched. The DNA of the CDR3 is TGCAGCGCTGAGGGGGCCCGAAACGGGCTGTTTTTT. Residues: CSAEGARNGLFF.

Points on this clonotype: An end of the junction differs from the germline gene, which may be a read error. The chain couples TRBV7-3 to TRBJ1-1; D call uncertain. In germline, CDR1 is SGHTA, CDR2 FQGTGA. The CDR3 has 14 residues. The CDR3 DNA is TGTGCCAGTAGCTTAACTGGTCATGGGACTGAAGCTTTCTTT. Amino acid sequence: CASSLTGHGTEAFF.

This clonotype has just a few counts. The CDR3 DNA is TGTGCCAGCACCCTGAGCGAGAGCCGACTCTTTAATCAGCCCCAGCATTTT. Translated: CASTLSESRLFNQPQHF. This sequence joins TRBV6-6 and TRBJ1-5; D ambiguous. Germline CDR1 MNHNY, CDR2 SVGAGI (reference sequence). This CDR3 is built from 17 residues. V was pared by 7 bases and J by 4 bases, with 23 bases between.

Only a few counts were recorded for this clonotype. The chain couples TRBV3-1 to TRBJ1-2; TRBD1 aligns across 10 bases. CDR1 is LGHDT, CDR2 YNNKEL, per germline (reference sequence). CDR3 length: 13 residues. The J segment lost 10 bases and the V segment lost 4 bases, leaving 6 bases of the junction unmatched. This chain's CDR3 is CASSPRDRGFYTF. The DNA of the CDR3 is TGTGCCAGCAGCCCGCGGGACAGGGGATTCTACACCTTC.

This clonotype was seen a handful of times. The rearrangement links TRBV12-3 or TRBV12-4 to TRBJ2-7, with 9 bases that match TRBD1. V was pared by 5 bases and J by 5 bases, with 7 bases of the junction left unmatched. The CDR3 totals 14 residues. CDR3 nucleotide sequence: TGTGCCAGCAGTACGCGGGACAGGGCCCACGAGCAGTACTTC. It yields the protein CASSTRDRAHEQYF.

The table lists this clonotype with many counts. In DNA, the CDR3 is TGCAGTGCTAGAGATCCCAGAGACCAAGAGACCCAGTACTTC. Protein product: CSARDPRDQETQYF. V gene TRBV20-1 combines with J gene TRBJ2-5, with no clear D. This CDR3 contains 14 residues. V lost 0 bases and J lost 0, with 8 bases in between. Germline CDR1 reads DFQATT; CDR2 reads SNEGSKA (reference sequence).

V gene TRBV6-5 combines with J gene TRBJ1-4; D is undetermined. Trimming cost V 2 bases and J 5 bases, with 21 bases left between them. Germline-derived CDR1 and CDR2 are MNHEY and SVGAGI. The CDR3 spans 18 residues. This chain's CDR3 is CASSYLSRPDKTNEKLFF. The DNA of the CDR3 is TGTGCCAGCAGTTACCTAAGTAGACCTGATAAGACGAATGAAAAACTGTTTTTT.

V usage is TRBV2 and J usage is TRBJ1-1; TRBD1 matches 7 bases. V lost 8 bases and J lost 3; bases outside the gene matches: 9. The CDR3 loop spans 14 amino acids. CDR1 is SNHLY, CDR2 FYNNEI, per germline. The CDR3: CASQGGRGDTEAFF. The CDR3 coding sequence is TGTGCCAGCCAGGGGGGCCGAGGGGACACTGAAGCTTTCTTT.

Of note for this clonotype: A single base separates this from a much larger clone, so it may be a read error. This rearrangement joins TRBV12-3 or TRBV12-4 to TRBJ2-5; D remains unclear. Trimming shortened V by 7 bases and J by 11 bases, and 23 bases separated the two germline ends. The CDR3 has 14 amino acids. In DNA form, the CDR3 reads TGTGCCAGCACCTCGGGCCCTATGGGCAATGAGCAGTACTTC. It encodes CASTSGPMGNEQYF.